This TCR beta chain is drawn from a study of T cells in Graves' hyperthyroidism and ophthalmopathy. TCR beta CDR3 region amplification was performed from RNA transcripts. An initial round of RT-PCR targeting the TCR CDR3 relied on the HTBI primer set. TCRdb reanalysed the multiplex PCR reads using MiXCR and keeps one entry per CDR3 protein. The table lists hundreds of thousands of distinct CDR3 sequences, roughly 14% of them singletons. The V end lost 11 bases, the J end lost 0 bases, and 28 bases lay between the germline ends. Per germline, CDR1 ENHRY and CDR2 SYGVKD. This CDR3 spans 18 amino acids. This clonotype has a count of ten or more.

Sequencing was performed on blood. J is TRBJ1-1 and V is TRBV10-3; possibly TRBD1 for D (5 bases). The clonotype originates from a woman aged 40 to 50 with Graves' ophthalmopathy. CDR3 sequence: CASDTRGDPIFMNTEAFF. The CDR3 DNA follows: TGTGCCTCAGACACGAGGGGAGACCCAATTTTTATGAACACTGAAGCTTTCTTT.